The source of this T cell receptor (beta chain) is a study of blood T cell repertoires in COVID-19. Study-wide context: Sites across the United States, Italy and Spain contributed samples from acute and convalescent COVID-19. The cDNA or gDNA used as material had been derived from T cells, B-cell-depleted T cells, or PBMCs.

This clone was recorded a few times. Profiled with immunoSEQ multiplex PCR; TCRdb holds only in-frame clones, not every one. Counted here are more than 95,000 clones, roughly four fifths occurring once; the ten biggest clones make up 4.8%. Germline lookup yields CDR1 SGHTA and CDR2 FQGTGA. The CDR3 sequence is 13 residues long. Trimming took 4 bases from V and 8 from J, leaving 11 bases between them. This TCR derives from a man aged 60 to 75 with acute or convalescent COVID-19. Sequencing input: peripheral blood. The chain recombines TRBV7-3 with TRBJ2-2, with D perhaps TRBD2 (6 bases). CDR3 in DNA: TGTGCCAGCAGCTCCCCGGGGGAGGGGGAGCTGTTTTTT. Its protein is CASSSPGEGELFF.